The source of this T cell receptor beta chain is a study of neurological immune-mediated disorders. General observations from the study: None of the CDR3 amino acid sequences found in expanded clones was shared across subjects. This suggests that the TCR-beta repertoires were private in all groups.

This clonotype was found a few times. Its antigen is not identified. Time point in this sample: longitudinal time-point 2. Volunteers attending a blood bank in Maryland, USA, served as healthy controls. 5'RACE employing 10-nucleotide random UMIs yielded the cDNA. TCRdb called the 5' RACE reads again in MiXCR, with one record for every CDR3 protein. The sample has tens of thousands of distinct CDR3 sequences; about 13% are singletons. There are 17 residues in the CDR3. Germline V gives CDR1 SGHRS, CDR2 YFSETQ. With 1 base removed from V and 0 bases from J, the gap between germline ends came to 16 bases. The rearrangement uses TRBV5-1 and TRBJ2-5; either TRBD1 or TRBD2 may fit D (5 bases each). The clonotype comes from a woman aged 40 to 50 in good health. The source material was PBMCs. The CDR3 bases are TGCGCCAGCAGCTTGTTGGCTAGCCAAGGGGACCAAGAGACCCAGTACTTC. This sequence encodes CASSLLASQGDQETQYF.